A selection of T cell receptor beta chains follows, all from one sample in a study of cytomegalovirus exposure and HLA in healthy donors. This table comes from immunoSEQ multiplex PCR, and its TCRdb copy is limited to in-frame clones, with some not included. The sample includes roughly 70,000 clones, approximately 92% seen only once; the top ten take 9% to 14%. The sample consisted of PBMCs. These receptors came from a woman aged 25 to 39 in good health and CMV-seropositive. Each CDR3 is given with its conserved first and last residue. Each record gives: J gene, V gene, CDR3 protein.

J gene: TRBJ2-1; V gene: TRBV18; CDR3 protein: CASSPPGLAGYWEQFF
J gene: TRBJ1-1; V gene: TRBV19; CDR3 protein: CASKTSGTAAEAFF
J gene: TRBJ2-3; V gene: TRBV27; CDR3 protein: CASSLSSTDTQYF
J gene: TRBJ2-7; V gene: TRBV12-5; CDR3 protein: CASGLNREYEQYF
J gene: TRBJ1-1; V gene: TRBV6-1; CDR3 protein: CASSGQGITEAFF
J gene: TRBJ2-1; V gene: TRBV7-9; CDR3 protein: CASSRSGSEGVEQFF
J gene: TRBJ2-7; V gene: TRBV13; CDR3 protein: CASSLRQREGNEQYF
J gene: TRBJ2-3; V gene: TRBV6-4; CDR3 protein: CASSDSAGAGDTQYF
J gene: TRBJ2-7; V gene: TRBV1; CDR3 protein: CTSSQDPRAPEAYEQYF
J gene: TRBJ1-5; V gene: TRBV27; CDR3 protein: CASRFGGSNQPQHF
J gene: TRBJ1-3; V gene: TRBV6-1; CDR3 protein: CAINLQGTSGNTIYF
J gene: TRBJ2-7; V gene: TRBV2; CDR3 protein: CASSPTWGGEQYF
J gene: TRBJ1-4; V gene: TRBV27; CDR3 protein: CASSSYPGLSGNEKLFF
J gene: TRBJ2-1; V gene: TRBV7-2; CDR3 protein: CASSRPGLAYEQFF
J gene: TRBJ2-7; V gene: TRBV6-5; CDR3 protein: CASSNRDFSYEQYF
J gene: TRBJ2-7; V gene: TRBV18; CDR3 protein: CASSPASIGYEQYF
J gene: TRBJ1-5; V gene: TRBV27; CDR3 protein: CASSPHLRGVGNQPQHF
J gene: TRBJ1-4; V gene: TRBV9; CDR3 protein: CASSSLVGQGEKLFF
J gene: TRBJ2-2; V gene: TRBV11-2; CDR3 protein: CASTITGELFF
J gene: TRBJ2-2; V gene: TRBV5-1; CDR3 protein: CASSQNRGTGELFF
J gene: TRBJ2-6; V gene: TRBV27; CDR3 protein: CASSANGQSSGANVLTF
J gene: TRBJ1-1; V gene: TRBV7-9; CDR3 protein: CASSQSGQRAFF
J gene: TRBJ2-1; V gene: TRBV7-6; CDR3 protein: CASSFLGQGGEQFF
J gene: TRBJ1-4; V gene: TRBV5-1; CDR3 protein: CASSLSSGGEDEKLFF
J gene: TRBJ2-5; V gene: TRBV5-4; CDR3 protein: CASSVDRTTQETQYF
J gene: TRBJ1-3; V gene: TRBV30; CDR3 protein: CAWTRGNTIYF
J gene: TRBJ2-7; V gene: TRBV5-5; CDR3 protein: CASSGDSNYEQYF
J gene: TRBJ2-7; V gene: TRBV11-2; CDR3 protein: CASSLVSVPLEQYF
J gene: TRBJ2-7; V gene: TRBV7-9; CDR3 protein: CASSLLKGQSYEQYF
J gene: TRBJ2-1; V gene: TRBV7-6; CDR3 protein: CASSPARGSPHNEQFF
J gene: TRBJ2-1; V gene: TRBV12-5; CDR3 protein: CASGWTSGTYNEQFF
J gene: TRBJ1-2; V gene: TRBV9; CDR3 protein: CASSPGGSANYGYTF
J gene: TRBJ1-3; V gene: TRBV28; CDR3 protein: CASSKTGWGNTIYF
J gene: TRBJ2-7; V gene: TRBV21-1; CDR3 protein: CASSTTSGATYEQYF
J gene: TRBJ1-1; V gene: TRBV5-1; CDR3 protein: CASSGVLTGRNTEAFF
J gene: TRBJ2-1; V gene: TRBV5-1; CDR3 protein: CASSSGGRRGDEQFF
J gene: TRBJ1-2; V gene: TRBV6-6; CDR3 protein: CAPKPRGIHYGYTF
J gene: TRBJ2-3; V gene: TRBV9; CDR3 protein: CASSGTSGRARDTQYF
J gene: TRBJ1-1; V gene: TRBV6-5; CDR3 protein: CASSAQGSTEAFF
J gene: TRBJ2-3; V gene: TRBV7-9; CDR3 protein: CASSPRLADGTDTQYF
J gene: TRBJ2-7; V gene: TRBV4-1; CDR3 protein: CASSQVGGYEQYF